The next 21 T cell receptor beta chains were all read from a single sample in a study of T-cell reconstitution after alpha-beta-depleted transplantation in children. Unique molecular identifiers featured in how the TCRbeta library was prepared. TCRdb re-called the PCR reads through MiXCR, storing one row per CDR3 protein. The repertoire holds about 980,000 distinct CDR3 sequences, with about 31% as singletons. The sequenced sample was PBMCs, mostly from graft donor cells, obtained 360 days after TCRalphabeta/CD19-depleted stem cell transplant. The receptors come from a boy under two years old who had a stem cell transplant for SCID, so the T cells may come from the graft donor.

This clonotype came up a few times. This chain links TRBV6-2 or TRBV6-3 with TRBJ2-7; 10 bases agree with TRBD1. This CDR3 spans 16 amino acids. Trimming took 2 bases from V and 5 from J; bases not matched to a gene: 9. Germline CDR1 and CDR2: MNHEY and SVGEGT. The CDR3 coding sequence is TGTGCCAGCAGTTACCAAACCGGGACAGGGGCCCACGAGCAGTACTTC. Translation gives CASSYQTGTGAHEQYF.

V and J are TRBV12-3 or TRBV12-4 and TRBJ2-1; either TRBD1 or TRBD2 may supply D (5 bases each). CDR3 length: 17 amino acids. CDR3 region: CTTRGEGDFYSYNEQFF. CDR3 DNA sequence: TGTACCACCCGGGGCGAGGGAGATTTTTACTCCTACAATGAGCAGTTCTTC.

As regards this clonotype: An end of the junction does not agree with germline; a read error may underlie this. V is TRBV3-1 and J is TRBJ2-7; the D is unclear. Germline CDR1 is LGHDT and CDR2 is YNNKEL (reference sequence). The CDR3 is 13 residues long. CDR3 in DNA: TGTACCAGCAGCCCCGGGTCATTATACGAGCAGTACTTC. This encodes CTSSPGSLYEQYF.

This rearrangement joins TRBV6-2 or TRBV6-3 to TRBJ1-6; no clear D. Germline values: CDR1 MNHEY, CDR2 SVGEGT. V was trimmed by 0 bases and J by 5 bases, leaving 14 bases between them. The CDR3 has 17 residues. CDR3 in amino acids: CASSYSLELLDNSPLHF. The DNA for the CDR3 is TGTGCCAGCAGTTACTCGCTCGAACTCCTCGATAATTCACCCCTCCACTTT.

On this clonotype itself: Relative to the germline gene, one junction end is altered; a read error may explain this. The chain combines TRBV5-1 with TRBJ2-1, with no clear D. The CDR3 totals 15 residues. Germline CDR1 reads SGHRS; CDR2 reads YFSETQ. CDR3 sequence reads: CASSLADGRLNEQFF. The CDR3, as DNA: TGCGCCAGCAGCTTGGCCGACGGCCGTTTGAATGAACAGTTCTTC.

V is TRBV12-3 or TRBV12-4 and J is TRBJ2-2; 10 bases align to TRBD2. CDR3 size: 17 residues. Trimming removed 2 bases from V and 5 bases from J; junction bases left unmatched: 8. The DNA of the CDR3 is TGTGCCAGCAGTTTAAGCGGGGGGGCTCAAGATACCGGGGAGCTGTTTTTT. Protein: CASSLSGGAQDTGELFF.

A few counts support this clonotype. J is TRBJ2-2 and V is TRBV20-1, with 8 bases identical to TRBD1. With 3 bases clipped from V and 4 bases from J, the junction kept 7 bases outside the gene matches. Germline V CDR1 and CDR2: DFQATT, SNEGSKA (reference sequence). This CDR3 spans 15 amino acids. This CDR3 is CSARARQGFTGELFF. The CDR3 coding sequence is TGCAGTGCTAGGGCCCGACAGGGGTTCACCGGGGAGCTGTTTTTT.

The sample holds many counts of this clonotype. The chain links TRBV4-2 to TRBJ2-2; tentative D call: TRBD2 (6 bases). V lost 0 bases and J 5 bases, leaving 10 bases between the germline ends. The CDR3 contains 15 residues. CDR1 and CDR2 (germline): LGHNA, YNFKEQ. CDR3 region: CASSQEGLTTGELFF. CDR3 sequence (DNA): TGTGCCAGCAGCCAAGAGGGACTCACTACCGGGGAGCTGTTTTTT.

This clonotype was detected once. The chain carries TRBV29-1 and TRBJ2-5, with D unresolved. The CDR3 is 13 residues long. The germline V gene has CDR1 SQVTM and CDR2 ANQGSEA. V lost 8 bases and J lost 5, with 18 bases in between. The CDR3 nucleotides read TGCAGCTTTTTCCCCTCGGGTCGCGAGACCCAGTACTTC. It yields the protein CSFFPSGRETQYF.

V usage is TRBV2 and J usage is TRBJ2-3; 10 bases agree with TRBD1. J was trimmed by 2 bases and V by 4 bases; bases with no gene match: 12. The CDR3 length is 18 residues. Germline CDR1 reads SNHLY; CDR2 reads FYNNEI. CDR3 loop: CASSGGGTGELITDTQYF. Here the CDR3 DNA reads TGTGCCAGCAGTGGGGGCGGGACAGGGGAATTGATCACAGATACGCAGTATTTT.

The chain couples TRBV28 to TRBJ2-3; TRBD1 matches 7 bases. The CDR3 has 15 amino acids. Germline V lookup: CDR1 MDHEN, CDR2 SYDVKM. After removal of 6 bases from V and 0 bases from J, the junction contained 6 bases not matched to a gene. The CDR3 reads CASRIQGLSTDTQYF. The CDR3 DNA reads as TGTGCCAGCAGAATACAGGGGCTTAGCACAGATACGCAGTATTTT.

This clonotype was detected only a few times. V and J are TRBV28 and TRBJ2-2; D possibly corresponds to TRBD1 (6 bases). Germline V lookup: CDR1 MDHEN, CDR2 SYDVKM. The CDR3 spans 15 residues. V was trimmed by 5 bases and J by 7 bases, leaving 17 bases between them. DNA of the CDR3: TGTGCCAGCAGTCCGGCCGACAGGTTGTACGGGGAGCTGTTTTTT. It specifies CASSPADRLYGELFF.

The V call is TRBV7-2, the J call TRBJ1-2; no firm D call. The V gene lost 5 bases and the J gene lost 0 bases, with 13 bases spanning the gap. Per the germline V gene, CDR1 is SGHTA and CDR2 is FQGNSA. The CDR3 runs 15 residues. Here the CDR3 reads CASSPRGVSNYGYTF. The CDR3 nucleotides read TGTGCCAGCAGCCCACGCGGCGTTTCTAACTATGGCTACACCTTC.

The chain links TRBV20-1 to TRBJ1-2; the D gene is possibly TRBD1 (5 bases). Germline loops: CDR1 DFQATT, CDR2 SNEGSKA (reference sequence). The CDR3 loop spans 15 amino acids. Trimming shortened V by 0 bases and J by 6 bases, and 17 bases separated the two germline ends. DNA of the CDR3: TGCAGTGCTAGAGACTGGCGGGGGGAGTGGGATGGCTACACCTTC. Protein sequence: CSARDWRGEWDGYTF.

CDR3 nucleotide sequence: TGCGCCAGCAGCTTGCTCGGTCAGGGGACCCTAACTGAAGCTTTCTTT. It encodes CASSLLGQGTLTEAFF. The rearrangement uses TRBV5-1 and TRBJ1-1; tentative D call: TRBD1 (6 bases). Germline V gene lookup returns CDR1 SGHRS and CDR2 YFSETQ. V lost 1 base, J lost 5 bases, and 18 bases lay in between. The CDR3 has 16 amino acids.

The count of this clonotype is one. The chain uses TRBV7-7 and TRBJ2-7; D tentatively fits TRBD1 or TRBD2 (5 bases each). CDR1 is SSHAT and CDR2 is FNYEAQ in the germline V gene (reference sequence). V lost 4 bases and J lost 6, with 13 bases in between. The CDR3 extends over 13 amino acids. Here the CDR3 reads CASSYTGTSEQYF. The DNA of the CDR3 is TGTGCCAGCAGCTATACCGGGACCTCCGAGCAGTACTTC.

This chain connects TRBV10-3 to TRBJ2-1; D is unresolved. The CDR3 runs to 12 residues. From germline, CDR1 is ENHRY and CDR2 SYGVKD. V was pared by 11 bases and J by 7 bases, with 15 bases between. CDR3 residues: CAAMTVGNEQFF. CDR3 sequence (DNA): TGTGCCGCCATGACGGTGGGGAATGAGCAGTTCTTC.

This clonotype was seen a few times. This sequence joins TRBV12-3 or TRBV12-4 and TRBJ1-1; D is uncertain. The V end lost 2 bases, the J end lost 5 bases, and 9 bases lay between the germline ends. The CDR3 is made up of 13 amino acids. The CDR3 spells CASSLTERTEAFF. CDR3 bases: TGTGCCAGCAGTTTAACAGAAAGGACTGAAGCTTTCTTT.

The V call is TRBV12-3 or TRBV12-4, the J call TRBJ1-3, with D uncertain. The ends were cut back, 5 bases at V and 0 bases at J, with 5 bases in the middle. CDR3 length equals 13 residues. In DNA, the CDR3 is TGTGCCAGCAGTCGACCCTCTGGAAACACCATATATTTT. The encoded protein is CASSRPSGNTIYF.

The rearrangement joins TRBV12-3 or TRBV12-4 to TRBJ2-7, with 12 bases lining up with TRBD2. The CDR3 contains 15 residues. The V segment lost 3 bases and the J segment 4 bases; nucleotides outside the gene matches: 4. CDR3 sequence: CASSFSTSGGYEQYF. The CDR3 DNA follows: TGTGCCAGCAGTTTTTCGACTAGCGGGGGTTACGAGCAGTACTTC.

Only a few counts were recorded for this clonotype. The V and J genes are TRBV20-1 and TRBJ1-6, with D maybe TRBD1 (5 bases). This CDR3 comprises 14 residues. Trimming took 6 bases from V and 7 from J, leaving 16 bases between them. CDR1 is DFQATT and CDR2 is SNEGSKA in the germline V gene (reference sequence). CDR3 protein: CSAPSLGVNSPLHF. The DNA of the CDR3 is TGCAGTGCCCCGAGCCTAGGGGTCAATTCACCCCTCCACTTT.